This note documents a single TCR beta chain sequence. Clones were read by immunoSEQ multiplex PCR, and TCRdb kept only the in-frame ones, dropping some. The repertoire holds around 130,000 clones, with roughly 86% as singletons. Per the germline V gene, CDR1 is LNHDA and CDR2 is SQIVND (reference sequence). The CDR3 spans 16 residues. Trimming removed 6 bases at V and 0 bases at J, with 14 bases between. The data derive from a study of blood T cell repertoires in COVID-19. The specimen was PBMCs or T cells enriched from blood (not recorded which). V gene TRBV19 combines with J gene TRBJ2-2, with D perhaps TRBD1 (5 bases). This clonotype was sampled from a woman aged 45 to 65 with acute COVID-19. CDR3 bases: TGTGCCAGTAGAAAGACAGTGGTTACGAACACCGGGGAGCTGTTTTTT. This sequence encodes CASRKTVVTNTGELFF.